This T cell receptor (beta chain) was sequenced in a study of somatic mutations in cytotoxic T cells in rheumatoid arthritis. Turning to the study itself: Patient blood (approximately 28 ml EDTA) was collected right after diagnosis, preceding any treatment.

The CDR3 is made up of 14 amino acids. V lost 0 bases and J lost 11, with 15 bases in between. The germline CDR1 and CDR2 sequences are KGHSH and LQKENI. Study-wide points: The study found that the largest CD8+ clone exceeded 20% of CD8+ cells in about an eighth of the 65 patients.

A note on this clone: The antigen remains undetermined.

TCRdb keeps only in-frame clones here, not all; method: immunoSEQ multiplex PCR. The table has about 16,000 clones, 78% seen once. The V and J genes are TRBV18 and TRBJ2-3, with D tentatively TRBD2 (5 bases). The sequence was obtained from an adult with rheumatoid arthritis. Sequenced sample: CD8+ T cells sorted from blood. The CDR3 is CASSPPGGKPEQYF. The CDR3 DNA sequence: TGTGCCAGCTCACCACCCGGAGGTAAGCCGGAGCAGTATTTT.